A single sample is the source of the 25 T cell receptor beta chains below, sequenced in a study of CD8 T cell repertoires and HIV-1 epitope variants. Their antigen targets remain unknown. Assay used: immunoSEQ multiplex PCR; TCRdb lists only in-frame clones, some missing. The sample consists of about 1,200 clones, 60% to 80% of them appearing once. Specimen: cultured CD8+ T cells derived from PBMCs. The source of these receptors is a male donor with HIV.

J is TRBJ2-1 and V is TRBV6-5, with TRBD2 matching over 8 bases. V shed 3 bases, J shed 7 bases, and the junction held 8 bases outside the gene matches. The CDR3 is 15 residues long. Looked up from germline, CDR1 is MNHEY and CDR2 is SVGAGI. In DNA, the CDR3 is TGTGCCAGCAGTTATGGTGCGGGAGGTGGAAATGAGCAGTTCTTC. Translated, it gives CASSYGAGGGNEQFF.

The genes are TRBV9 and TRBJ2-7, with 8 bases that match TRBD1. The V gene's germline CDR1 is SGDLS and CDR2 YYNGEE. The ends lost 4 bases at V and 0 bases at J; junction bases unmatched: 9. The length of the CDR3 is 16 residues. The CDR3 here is CASSPGGLTLSYEQYF. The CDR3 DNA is TGTGCCAGCAGCCCAGGGGGCCTTACTCTCTCCTACGAGCAGTACTTC.

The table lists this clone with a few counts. The DNA of the CDR3 is TGTGCCAGCAGTGAAGCAGGGGAGAACACCGGGGAGCTGTTTTTT. It yields the protein CASSEAGENTGELFF. The chain carries TRBV6-1 and TRBJ2-2, with D possibly being TRBD1 (5 bases). This CDR3 region has 15 residues. In germline, CDR1 is MNHNS, CDR2 SASEGT. Trimming took off 0 bases at V and 1 base at J, with 6 bases between the two ends.

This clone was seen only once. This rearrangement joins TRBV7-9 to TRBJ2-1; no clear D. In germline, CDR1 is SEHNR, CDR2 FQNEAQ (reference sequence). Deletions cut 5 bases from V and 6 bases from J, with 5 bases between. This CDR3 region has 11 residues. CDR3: CASSPFNEQFF. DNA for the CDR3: TGTGCCAGCAGCCCCTTCAATGAGCAGTTCTTC.

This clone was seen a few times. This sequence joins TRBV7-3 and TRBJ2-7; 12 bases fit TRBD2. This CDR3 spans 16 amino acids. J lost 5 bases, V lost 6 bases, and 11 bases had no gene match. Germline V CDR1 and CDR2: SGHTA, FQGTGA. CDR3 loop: CASRAGTSGRMDEQYF. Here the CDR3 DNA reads TGTGCCAGCAGGGCCGGGACTAGCGGGCGGATGGACGAGCAGTACTTC.

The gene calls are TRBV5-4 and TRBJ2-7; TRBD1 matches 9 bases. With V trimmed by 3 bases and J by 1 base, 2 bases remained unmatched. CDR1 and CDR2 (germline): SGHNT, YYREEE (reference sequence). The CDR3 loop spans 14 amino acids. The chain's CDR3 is CASSWGTGSYEQYF. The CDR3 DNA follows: TGTGCCAGCAGCTGGGGGACAGGGTCCTACGAGCAGTACTTC.

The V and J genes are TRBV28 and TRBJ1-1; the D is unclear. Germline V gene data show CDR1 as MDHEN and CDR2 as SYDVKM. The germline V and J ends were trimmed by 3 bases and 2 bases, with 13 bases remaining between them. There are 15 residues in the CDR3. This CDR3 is CASSLRLVANTEAFF. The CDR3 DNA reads TGTGCCAGCAGTTTGCGGCTGGTAGCTAACACTGAAGCTTTCTTT.

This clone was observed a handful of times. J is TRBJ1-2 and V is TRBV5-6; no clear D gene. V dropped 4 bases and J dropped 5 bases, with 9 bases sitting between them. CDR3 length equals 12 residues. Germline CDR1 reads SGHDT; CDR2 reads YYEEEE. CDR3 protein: CASSAGTYGYTF. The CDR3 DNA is TGTGCCAGCAGCGCGGGTACTTATGGCTACACCTTC. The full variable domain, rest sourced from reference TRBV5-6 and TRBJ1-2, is DAGVTQSPTHLIKTRGQQVTLRCSPKSGHDTVSWYQQALGQGPQFIFQYYEEEERQRGNFPDRFSGHQFPNYSSELNVNALLLGDSALYLCASSAGTYGYTFGSGTRLTVV.

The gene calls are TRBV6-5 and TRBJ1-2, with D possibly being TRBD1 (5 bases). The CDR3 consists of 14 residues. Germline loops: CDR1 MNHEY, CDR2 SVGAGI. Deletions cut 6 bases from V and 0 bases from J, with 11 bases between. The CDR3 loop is CASRSKTANYGYTF. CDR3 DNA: TGTGCCAGCAGATCCAAGACAGCTAACTATGGCTACACCTTC.

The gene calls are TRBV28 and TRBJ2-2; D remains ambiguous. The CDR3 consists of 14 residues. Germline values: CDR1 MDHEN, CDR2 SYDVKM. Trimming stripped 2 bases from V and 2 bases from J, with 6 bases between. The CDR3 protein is CASSLTRNTGELFF. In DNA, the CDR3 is TGTGCCAGCAGTTTAACCCGCAACACCGGGGAGCTGTTTTTT.

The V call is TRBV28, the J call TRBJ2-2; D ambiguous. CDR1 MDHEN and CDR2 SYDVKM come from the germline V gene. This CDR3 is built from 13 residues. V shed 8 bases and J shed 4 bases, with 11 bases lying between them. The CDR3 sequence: CASSAISTGELFF. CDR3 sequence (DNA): TGTGCCAGCTCTGCGATAAGCACCGGGGAGCTGTTTTTT.

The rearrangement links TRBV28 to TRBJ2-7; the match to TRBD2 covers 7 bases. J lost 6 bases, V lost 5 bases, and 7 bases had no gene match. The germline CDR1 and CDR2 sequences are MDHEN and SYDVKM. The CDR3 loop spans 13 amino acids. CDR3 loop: CASSPRGVTEQYF. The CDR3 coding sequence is TGTGCCAGCAGTCCCCGGGGGGTGACCGAGCAGTACTTC.

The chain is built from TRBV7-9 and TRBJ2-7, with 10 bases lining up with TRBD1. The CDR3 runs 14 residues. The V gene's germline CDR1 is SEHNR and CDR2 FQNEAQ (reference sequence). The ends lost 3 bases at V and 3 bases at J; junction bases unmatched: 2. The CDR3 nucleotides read TGTGCCAGCAGCTTCGGACAGGGGGACTACGAGCAGTACTTC. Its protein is CASSFGQGDYEQYF.

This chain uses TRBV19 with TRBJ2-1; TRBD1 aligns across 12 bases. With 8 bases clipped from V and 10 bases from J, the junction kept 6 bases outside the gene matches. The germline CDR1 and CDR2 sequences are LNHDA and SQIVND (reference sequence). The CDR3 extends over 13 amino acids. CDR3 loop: CASRLGTGGEQFF. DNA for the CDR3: TGTGCCAGTCGACTAGGGACAGGGGGCGAGCAGTTCTTC.

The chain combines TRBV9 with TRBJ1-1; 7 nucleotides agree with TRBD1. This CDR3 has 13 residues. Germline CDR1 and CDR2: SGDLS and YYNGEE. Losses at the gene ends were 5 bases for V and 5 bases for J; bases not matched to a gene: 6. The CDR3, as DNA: TGTGCCAGCAGTGATGACAGGGAAACTGAAGCTTTCTTT. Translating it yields CASSDDRETEAFF.

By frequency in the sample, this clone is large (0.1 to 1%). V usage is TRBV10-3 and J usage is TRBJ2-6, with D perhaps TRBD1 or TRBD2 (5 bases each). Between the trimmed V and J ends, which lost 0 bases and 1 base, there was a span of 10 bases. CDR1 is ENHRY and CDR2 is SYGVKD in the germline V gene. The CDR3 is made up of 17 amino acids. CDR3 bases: TGTGCCATCAGTGAGTCTCTGGGGGTATCTGGGGCCAACGTCCTGACTTTC. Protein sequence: CAISESLGVSGANVLTF.

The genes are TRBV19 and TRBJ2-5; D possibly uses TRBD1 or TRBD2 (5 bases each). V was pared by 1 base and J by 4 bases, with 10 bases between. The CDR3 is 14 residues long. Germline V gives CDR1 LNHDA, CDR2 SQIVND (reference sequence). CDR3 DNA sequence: TGTGCCAGTAGTATAGGTGGGGGTAGAGAGACCCAGTACTTC. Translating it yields CASSIGGGRETQYF.

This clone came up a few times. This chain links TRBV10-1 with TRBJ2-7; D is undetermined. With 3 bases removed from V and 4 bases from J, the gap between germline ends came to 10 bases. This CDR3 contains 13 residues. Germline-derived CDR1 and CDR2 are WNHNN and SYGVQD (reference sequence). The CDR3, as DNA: TGCGCCAGCAGTGACGGTATGGGGTACGAGCAGTACTTC. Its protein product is CASSDGMGYEQYF.

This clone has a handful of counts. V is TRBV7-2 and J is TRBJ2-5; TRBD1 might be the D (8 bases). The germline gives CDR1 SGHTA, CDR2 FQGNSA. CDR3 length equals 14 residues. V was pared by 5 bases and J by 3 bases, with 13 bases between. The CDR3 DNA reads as TGTGCCAGCAGCGTAACAGGGGGGGAAGAGACCCAGTACTTC. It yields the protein CASSVTGGEETQYF.

CDR3 nucleotides: TGTGCCAGCAGAGGGACACCCTATAACGAGCAGTACTTC. Protein product: CASRGTPYNEQYF. V gene TRBV2 combines with J gene TRBJ2-7; possible D gene TRBD1, 6 bases. Per germline, CDR1 SNHLY and CDR2 FYNNEI. This CDR3 has 13 amino acids. With 6 bases removed from V and 5 bases from J, the gap between germline ends came to 14 bases.

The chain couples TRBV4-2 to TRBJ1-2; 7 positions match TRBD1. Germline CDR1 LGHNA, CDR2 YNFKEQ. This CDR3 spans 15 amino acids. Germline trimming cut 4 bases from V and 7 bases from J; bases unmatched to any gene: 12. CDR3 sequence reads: CASSLGDSGRGGYTF. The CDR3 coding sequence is TGTGCCAGCAGCCTAGGGGACAGCGGGAGGGGTGGCTACACCTTC.

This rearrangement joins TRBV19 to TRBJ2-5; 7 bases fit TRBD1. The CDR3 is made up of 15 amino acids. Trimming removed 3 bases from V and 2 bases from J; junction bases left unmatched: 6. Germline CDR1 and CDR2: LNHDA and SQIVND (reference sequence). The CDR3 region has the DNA TGTGCCAGTAGTATCCTCCAGGGGGTTCAAGAGACCCAGTACTTC. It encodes CASSILQGVQETQYF.

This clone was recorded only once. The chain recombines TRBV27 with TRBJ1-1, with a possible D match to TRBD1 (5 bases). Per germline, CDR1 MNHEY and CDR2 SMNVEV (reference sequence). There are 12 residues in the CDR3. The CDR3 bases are TGTTCATGTCGGGGCCCGAACACTGAAGCTTTCTTT. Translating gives CSCRGPNTEAFF.

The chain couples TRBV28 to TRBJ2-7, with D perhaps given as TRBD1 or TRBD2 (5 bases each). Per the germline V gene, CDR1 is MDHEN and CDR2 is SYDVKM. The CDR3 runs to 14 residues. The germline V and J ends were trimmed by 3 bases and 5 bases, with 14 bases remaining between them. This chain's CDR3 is CASSFVSGTDEQYF. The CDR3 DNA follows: TGTGCCAGCAGTTTCGTATCAGGGACCGACGAGCAGTACTTC.

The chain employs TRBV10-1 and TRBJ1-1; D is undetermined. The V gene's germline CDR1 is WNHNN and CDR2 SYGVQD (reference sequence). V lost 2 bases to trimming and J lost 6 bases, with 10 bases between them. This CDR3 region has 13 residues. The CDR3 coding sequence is TGCGCCAGCAGTGAGCTGAGGTATTCTGAAGCTTTCTTT. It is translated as CASSELRYSEAFF.